These 5 T cell receptor beta chains came from one sample sequenced in a study of regulatory T cells. Study-level findings and limits: In CD3G-deficient patients, conventional CD4+ T cells were enriched for hydrophobic CDR3 residues at positions 6 and 7.

The PCR used 52 TRBV and 13 TRBJ primers. Assay used: immunoSEQ multiplex PCR; TCRdb lists only in-frame clones, some missing. The sample lists 25,000 to 30,000 clones, just under 95% occurring once. These TCRs are of unknown antigen specificity. The sequencing sample was made of conventional CD4+ T cells sorted from blood. These receptors came from a person under 35 with CD3G deficiency.

This clone was detected only once. The chain has TRBV7-9 and TRBJ2-3; 8 bases match TRBD1. The CDR3 totals 16 residues. The germline CDR1 and CDR2 sequences are SEHNR and FQNEAQ (reference sequence). V shed 5 bases, J shed 3 bases, and the junction held 10 bases outside the gene matches. CDR3 DNA sequence: TGTGCCAGCAGCCAGACCAGGGGGCTGAGGACAGATACGCAGTATTTT. Its translation is CASSQTRGLRTDTQYF.

The chain uses TRBV6-1 and TRBJ2-7; a possible D gene is TRBD1 (5 bases). The CDR3 is 13 residues long. Looked up from germline, CDR1 is MNHNS and CDR2 is SASEGT. The V and J ends lost 4 bases and 9 bases respectively, with 16 bases between them. CDR3: CASSGGLYDPQYF. The CDR3 nucleotides are TGTGCCAGCAGTGGGGGCTTGTACGACCCGCAGTACTTC.

This clone was recorded once. The chain couples TRBV28 to TRBJ2-1; tentative D call: TRBD2 (6 bases). V was clipped by 6 bases and J by 9 bases, with 15 bases between them. There are 13 residues in the CDR3. The germline CDR1 and CDR2 sequences are MDHEN and SYDVKM. The CDR3 protein is CASRLPSDGEQFF. The CDR3 DNA reads TGTGCCAGCAGGCTCCCTAGCGACGGTGAGCAGTTCTTC. The entire variable domain, with the rest obtained from reference TRBV28 and TRBJ2-1, is as follows: DVKVTQSSRYLVKRTGEKVFLECVQDMDHENMFWYRQDPGLGLRLIYFSYDVKMKEKGDIPEGYSVSREKKERFSLILESASTNQTSMYLCASRLPSDGEQFFGPGTRLTVL.

The rearrangement uses TRBV6-1 and TRBJ1-1; D is uncertain. The CDR3 loop spans 13 amino acids. The germline V and J ends were trimmed by 6 bases and 2 bases, with 10 bases remaining between them. Per the germline V gene, CDR1 is MNHNS and CDR2 is SASEGT. The CDR3: CASRVGENTEAFF. The CDR3 nucleotides are TGTGCCAGCAGGGTAGGAGAAAACACTGAAGCTTTCTTT.

V gene TRBV7-9 combines with J gene TRBJ2-3, with a tentative D call TRBD1 (6 bases). CDR1 is SEHNR and CDR2 is FQNEAQ in the germline V gene (reference sequence). The CDR3 contains 15 residues. V was shortened by 0 bases and J by 4 bases, with 11 bases between the two germline ends. The CDR3 DNA reads TGTGCCAGCAGCTTAGCGGGGGCAGCTCCAGATACGCAGTATTTT. Protein product: CASSLAGAAPDTQYF.